What follows are 30 T cell receptor beta chains derived from one specimen sequenced in a study of CD8+CD57+ T cells in acquired aplastic anemia. Flow cytometry had shown expanded CD8+CD57+ cells in the patients chosen for sequencing. The use of genomic DNA as template underpinned the TCR beta VDJ and CDR3 profiling. TCRdb reanalysed the reads using MiXCR and keeps one entry per CDR3 protein. The sample consists of approximately 180,000 distinct CDR3 sequences, less than 65% of them appearing once. Sequencing input: sorted CD4+, CD8+, or CD8+CD57+ T cells (not recorded which) from PBMCs. The receptor source for this set is a human donor with aplastic anemia.

This clonotype has only a few counts. The chain couples TRBV7-6 to TRBJ2-3, with D tentatively TRBD1 or TRBD2 (5 bases each). Trimming took 1 base from V and 6 from J, leaving 14 bases between them. The germline V gene has CDR1 SGHVS and CDR2 FNYEAQ. The CDR3 spans 15 residues. This CDR3 is CASSLGPGRGDTQYF. CDR3 nucleotide sequence: TGTGCCAGCAGCTTAGGACCGGGGCGAGGGGATACGCAGTATTTT.

The chain recombines TRBV27 with TRBJ2-5, with 10 bases identical to TRBD1. CDR3 size: 17 residues. Germline-derived CDR1 and CDR2 are MNHEY and SMNVEV (reference sequence). With V trimmed by 6 bases and J by 3 bases, 13 bases remained unmatched. CDR3 nucleotide sequence: TGTGCCAGCAGAGCCGGGGGGGGACAGGGGACCAAAGAGACCCAGTACTTC. Protein: CASRAGGGQGTKETQYF.

This clonotype was seen repeatedly, ten times or more. The V call is TRBV6-1, the J call TRBJ1-2, with no clear D. The CDR3 is made up of 15 amino acids. The germline V gene encodes CDR1 MNHNS and CDR2 SASEGT. V lost 0 bases, J lost 6 bases, and 14 bases lay in between. The DNA of the CDR3 is TGTGCCAGCAGTGAAGCGCAGCGGTGGTATGATGGCTACACCTTC. Translation gives CASSEAQRWYDGYTF.

The chain couples TRBV5-6 to TRBJ1-1, with D unclear. The ends were cut back, 2 bases at V and 2 bases at J, with 10 bases in the middle. The CDR3 covers 14 residues. Germline CDR1 and CDR2: SGHDT and YYEEEE. Here the CDR3 DNA reads TGTGCCAGCAGCTTCTGGGGAATAAACACTGAAGCTTTCTTT. This encodes CASSFWGINTEAFF.

This chain joins TRBV15 and TRBJ1-5; D possibly corresponds to TRBD1 (5 bases). The V end lost 0 bases, the J end lost 6 bases, and 12 bases lay between the germline ends. Per the germline V gene, CDR1 is LNHNV and CDR2 is YYDKDF (reference sequence). The CDR3 sequence is 15 residues long. CDR3 loop: CATSRDKGGGQPQHF. In nucleotides, the CDR3 is TGTGCCACCAGCAGAGATAAGGGCGGGGGTCAGCCCCAGCATTTT. The variable domain in full, completed from reference TRBV15 and TRBJ1-5, reads DAMVIQNPRYQVTQFGKPVTLSCSQTLNHNVMYWYQQKSSQAPKLLFHYYDKDFNNEADTPDNFQSRRPNTSFCFLDIRSPGLGDTAMYLCATSRDKGGGQPQHFGDGTRLSIL.

In this sample, this clonotype turned up many times. V is TRBV19 and J is TRBJ1-1; D possibly corresponds to TRBD1 (5 bases). Between the trimmed V and J ends, which lost 3 bases and 4 bases, there was a span of 12 bases. Germline CDR1 and CDR2: LNHDA and SQIVND (reference sequence). The CDR3 is 14 amino acids. DNA for the CDR3: TGTGCCAGTAGTATTTCAGGGAGGTTCACTGAAGCTTTCTTT. This encodes CASSISGRFTEAFF.

This clonotype was recorded at least ten times. The rearrangement links TRBV12-3 or TRBV12-4 to TRBJ2-1, with 8 nucleotides matching TRBD2. V lost 6 bases, J lost 8 bases, and 15 bases stayed unmatched. CDR3 length equals 16 residues. CDR3 sequence (DNA): TGTGCCAGCAGATATAGCGGGGCCCGCGAGAGTGATGAGCAGTTCTTC. This translates into CASRYSGARESDEQFF.

The V and J genes are TRBV15 and TRBJ2-5; 9 bases align to TRBD2. V was clipped by 1 base and J by 5 bases; unmatched bases: 14. This CDR3 is built from 18 residues. Per germline, CDR1 LNHNV and CDR2 YYDKDF (reference sequence). CDR3 in amino acids: CATSRGLRLRGGGETQYF. CDR3 DNA: TGTGCCACCAGCAGAGGCCTCAGGTTGCGGGGGGGCGGGGAGACCCAGTACTTC. The full variable domain, its missing parts supplied by reference TRBV15 and TRBJ2-5, is DAMVIQNPRYQVTQFGKPVTLSCSQTLNHNVMYWYQQKSSQAPKLLFHYYDKDFNNEADTPDNFQSRRPNTSFCFLDIRSPGLGDTAMYLCATSRGLRLRGGGETQYFGPGTRLLVL.

In this sample, this clonotype turned up many times. V is TRBV20-1 and J is TRBJ2-3, with 13 nucleotides matching TRBD2. CDR1 and CDR2 (germline): DFQATT, SNEGSKA (reference sequence). Trimming cost V 1 base and J 9 bases; bases outside gene matches: 13. The CDR3 spans 17 residues. DNA of the CDR3: TGCAGTGCTAGAGGTCCGACTAGCGGGGGGCCGTTTCAGACGCAGTATTTT. Its protein product is CSARGPTSGGPFQTQYF.

The chain combines TRBV25-1 with TRBJ2-7, with D maybe TRBD1 (6 bases). The V gene's germline CDR1 is MGHDK and CDR2 SYGVNS. This CDR3 region has 12 residues. Trimming stripped 5 bases from V and 3 bases from J, with 8 bases between. The CDR3 nucleotides are TGTGCCAGCAGTCAGGGGTTCTACGAGCAGTACTTC. The encoded protein is CASSQGFYEQYF.

The chain recombines TRBV20-1 with TRBJ2-7; TRBD1 matches 8 bases. J lost 7 bases, V lost 5 bases, and 10 bases had no gene match. Per the germline V gene, CDR1 is DFQATT and CDR2 is SNEGSKA (reference sequence). The CDR3 runs 13 residues. In DNA form, the CDR3 reads TGCAGTGCTCAGACAGGGGACTCGTGGGAGCAGTACTTC. This gives the protein CSAQTGDSWEQYF.

The chain has TRBV7-2 and TRBJ2-3; 7 bases align to TRBD2. In germline, CDR1 is SGHTA, CDR2 FQGNSA. V lost 2 bases, J lost 6 bases, and 8 bases stayed unmatched. The CDR3 has 15 residues. The CDR3 is CASSLLIPGGDTQYF. DNA of the CDR3: TGTGCCAGCAGCTTATTGATCCCGGGAGGTGATACGCAGTATTTT.

V usage is TRBV20-1 and J usage is TRBJ2-7, with D hard to call. This CDR3 contains 11 residues. V dropped 0 bases and J dropped 5 bases, with 5 bases sitting between them. CDR1 and CDR2 (germline): DFQATT, SNEGSKA (reference sequence). The CDR3 spells CSAREFNEQYF. The CDR3 DNA is TGCAGTGCTAGAGAGTTTAACGAGCAGTACTTC.

The chain employs TRBV7-2 and TRBJ2-5, with no clear D. CDR3 length: 14 residues. V dropped 4 bases and J dropped 4 bases, with 13 bases sitting between them. Germline V gene sequence: CDR1 SGHTA, CDR2 FQGNSA. The CDR3 region has the DNA TGTGCCAGCAGCTCAGCGACACGGACAGAGACCCAGTACTTC. Its translation: CASSSATRTETQYF. Using reference TRBV7-2 and TRBJ2-5 for the parts outside the CDR3, the full variable domain is GAGVSQSPSNKVTEKGKDVELRCDPISGHTALYWYRQSLGQGLEFLIYFQGNSAPDKSGLPSDRFSAERTGGSVSTLTIQRTQQEDSAVYLCASSSATRTETQYFGPGTRLLVL.

This clonotype was found many times. The J gene is TRBJ2-5, the V gene TRBV12-3 or TRBV12-4; 7 bases match TRBD1. This CDR3 is built from 17 residues. The ends lost 8 bases at V and 1 base at J; junction bases unmatched: 16. The CDR3 loop is CASGPPRTGASQETQYF. The CDR3 bases are TGTGCCAGCGGCCCCCCTCGGACAGGAGCCTCCCAAGAGACCCAGTACTTC.

At least ten counts were recorded for this clonotype. V is TRBV9 and J is TRBJ2-7; TRBD2 aligns across 8 bases. CDR3 length equals 15 residues. V was clipped by 7 bases and J by 0 bases; unmatched bases: 9. The germline V gene has CDR1 SGDLS and CDR2 YYNGEE. The CDR3 DNA is TGTGCCAGCGGACCAGCGGGGGACCCCTCCTACGAGCAGTACTTC. It translates to CASGPAGDPSYEQYF.

V gene TRBV9 combines with J gene TRBJ2-3, with TRBD2 identical over 10 bases. CDR1 is SGDLS, CDR2 YYNGEE, per germline. V lost 1 base, J lost 6 bases, and 5 bases stayed unmatched. This CDR3 contains 15 residues. The CDR3 loop is CASSVSSGGSDTQYF. CDR3 nucleotides: TGTGCCAGCAGCGTAAGTAGCGGGGGGTCCGATACGCAGTATTTT.

This sequence joins TRBV15 and TRBJ1-5; D not resolved. From germline, CDR1 is LNHNV and CDR2 YYDKDF (reference sequence). This CDR3 spans 11 amino acids. The V and J ends lost 3 bases and 7 bases respectively, with 4 bases between them. The CDR3 region is CATSSDQPQHF. The CDR3 DNA sequence: TGTGCCACCAGCAGCGACCAGCCCCAGCATTTT.

This chain uses TRBV19 with TRBJ1-5; tentative D call: TRBD1 (5 bases). Trimming pared 8 bases from V and 5 bases from J, leaving 16 bases between. The CDR3 has 14 residues. Germline CDR1 and CDR2: LNHDA and SQIVND (reference sequence). Here the CDR3 DNA reads TGTGCCAGTGTACCCCTCTGGGGGGATCAGCCCCAGCATTTT. It translates to CASVPLWGDQPQHF.

J is TRBJ1-6 and V is TRBV25-1, with D perhaps matching TRBD1 (6 bases). The CDR3 extends over 13 amino acids. V dropped 7 bases and J dropped 9 bases, with 13 bases sitting between them. Germline values: CDR1 MGHDK, CDR2 SYGVNS. The CDR3 DNA follows: TGTGCCAGCAAGGGGGGGCTTGGTTCACCCCTCCACTTT. This gives the protein CASKGGLGSPLHF.

The chain couples TRBV10-3 to TRBJ1-1; D may be TRBD1 (5 bases). Germline V lookup: CDR1 ENHRY, CDR2 SYGVKD. Trimming took 2 bases from V and 1 from J, leaving 8 bases between them. The CDR3 is 14 amino acids. In DNA, the CDR3 is TGTGCCATCAGTGAGCGGGGACCGAACACTGAAGCTTTCTTT. Translation: CAISERGPNTEAFF.

This sequence joins TRBV5-1 and TRBJ2-7; TRBD1 agrees at 8 bases. The germline gives CDR1 SGHRS, CDR2 YFSETQ. Trimming cost V 0 bases and J 2 bases; bases outside gene matches: 7. The CDR3 has 16 amino acids. The DNA for the CDR3 is TGCGCCAGCAGCTTGGTAGGCAGGGGGCCTACCTACGAGCAGTACTTC. Residues: CASSLVGRGPTYEQYF.

As concerns this clonotype: One end of the junction fails to match germline, which may point to a read error. The J gene is TRBJ1-4, the V gene TRBV19; D not certain. Germline lookup yields CDR1 LNHDA and CDR2 SQIVND (reference sequence). This CDR3 has 17 residues. CDR3 sequence: CASKETKATTTNGKLFF. The DNA for the CDR3 is TGTGCCAGTAAGGAGACGAAGGCCACTACAACTAATGGAAAACTGTTTTTT.

This clonotype was picked up a small number of times. This chain links TRBV20-1 with TRBJ2-7; D perhaps matches TRBD1 (6 bases). The CDR3 is made up of 11 amino acids. Germline-derived CDR1 and CDR2 are DFQATT and SNEGSKA (reference sequence). V was shortened by 7 bases and J by 3 bases, with 10 bases between the two germline ends. The CDR3 nucleotides read TGCAGTGGGGGACATAACTACGAGCAGTACTTC. Translation gives CSGGHNYEQYF.

V is TRBV19 and J is TRBJ1-1; the match to TRBD1 covers 8 bases. The germline V gene has CDR1 LNHDA and CDR2 SQIVND (reference sequence). This CDR3 region has 14 residues. V shed 5 bases, J shed 4 bases, and the junction held 6 bases outside the gene matches. CDR3 DNA: TGTGCCAGTAGTCCAGGGGGCAGGTTCACTGAAGCTTTCTTT. This sequence encodes CASSPGGRFTEAFF.

The chain has TRBV7-3 and TRBJ2-3; 9 bases fit TRBD2. This CDR3 is 14 amino acids long. The J segment lost 11 bases and the V segment lost 4 bases, leaving 10 bases of the junction unmatched. Germline V gene data show CDR1 as SGHTA and CDR2 as FQGTGA. Here the CDR3 reads CASSSGLARNEQYF. CDR3 DNA: TGTGCCAGCAGCTCGGGACTAGCAAGGAATGAGCAGTATTTT.

The rearrangement links TRBV10-3 to TRBJ1-1; perhaps TRBD1 as D (5 bases). Looked up from germline, CDR1 is ENHRY and CDR2 is SYGVKD. The V and J ends lost 3 bases and 2 bases respectively, with 10 bases between them. The CDR3 extends over 14 amino acids. CDR3 DNA sequence: TGTGCCATCAGTGAAGGGGTAGGTAACACTGAAGCTTTCTTT. This codes for CAISEGVGNTEAFF.

The chain couples TRBV20-1 to TRBJ1-6; D is undetermined. Trimming cost V 1 base and J 8 bases, with 15 bases left between them. This CDR3 spans 15 amino acids. Germline V gene sequence: CDR1 DFQATT, CDR2 SNEGSKA (reference sequence). Here the CDR3 DNA reads TGCAGTGCTAGAGCTGCCTTATTGGACGATTCACCCCTCCACTTT. This translates into CSARAALLDDSPLHF.

This clonotype has just a few counts. The chain employs TRBV20-1 and TRBJ1-2, with 8 bases lining up with TRBD1. The CDR3 is 14 amino acids. Germline lookup yields CDR1 DFQATT and CDR2 SNEGSKA (reference sequence). Trimming at V came to 6 bases and at J to 4 bases, leaving 10 bases not matched to a gene. As DNA, the CDR3 is TGCAGTGCGGCGGTACAGGGGGACGGCTATGGCTACACCTTC. Translating gives CSAAVQGDGYGYTF.

The chain uses TRBV15 and TRBJ1-1, with unresolved D. The V gene's germline CDR1 is LNHNV and CDR2 YYDKDF (reference sequence). V was trimmed by 3 bases and J by 4 bases, leaving 15 bases between them. This CDR3 has 15 amino acids. The CDR3 nucleotides read TGTGCCACCAGCAGGAGCTGGAGGTCGCTCACTGAAGCTTTCTTT. Amino acids: CATSRSWRSLTEAFF. The entire variable domain, with the rest obtained from reference TRBV15 and TRBJ1-1, is as follows: DAMVIQNPRYQVTQFGKPVTLSCSQTLNHNVMYWYQQKSSQAPKLLFHYYDKDFNNEADTPDNFQSRRPNTSFCFLDIRSPGLGDTAMYLCATSRSWRSLTEAFFGQGTRLTVV.